This T cell receptor beta chain came from a study of identical twins. As regards this clonotype: Its antigen is not known.

Study results and caveats: Clonotypes of the beta chain that were abundant in cord blood carried fewer insertions (memory repertoires showed none).

Germline V gene sequence: CDR1 MNHEY, CDR2 SVGEGT. The CDR3 sequence is 15 residues long. Trimming took off 2 bases at V and 1 base at J, with 9 bases between the two ends. A universal primer binding site was introduced by template switching. The final cDNA contained unique molecular identifiers. TCRdb reprocessed the 5' RACE reads with MiXCR, giving one entry per CDR3 protein. The sample lists about 330,000 distinct CDR3 sequences, approximately 13% occurring once. The same data also went into a second study, on yellow fever vaccine responses in identical twins. This second study says: Twins reportedly had a vaccine T cell response that seemed partly convergent, partly personalized.

The rearrangement links TRBV6-2 or TRBV6-3 to TRBJ1-5; D uncertain. The TCR comes from a woman between 18 and 30 years old in good health. Input material: CD8+ T cells sorted from blood. The CDR3 bases are TGTGCCAGCAGTTACGACGGACGGAGCAATCAGCCCCAGCATTTT. It translates to CASSYDGRSNQPQHF.